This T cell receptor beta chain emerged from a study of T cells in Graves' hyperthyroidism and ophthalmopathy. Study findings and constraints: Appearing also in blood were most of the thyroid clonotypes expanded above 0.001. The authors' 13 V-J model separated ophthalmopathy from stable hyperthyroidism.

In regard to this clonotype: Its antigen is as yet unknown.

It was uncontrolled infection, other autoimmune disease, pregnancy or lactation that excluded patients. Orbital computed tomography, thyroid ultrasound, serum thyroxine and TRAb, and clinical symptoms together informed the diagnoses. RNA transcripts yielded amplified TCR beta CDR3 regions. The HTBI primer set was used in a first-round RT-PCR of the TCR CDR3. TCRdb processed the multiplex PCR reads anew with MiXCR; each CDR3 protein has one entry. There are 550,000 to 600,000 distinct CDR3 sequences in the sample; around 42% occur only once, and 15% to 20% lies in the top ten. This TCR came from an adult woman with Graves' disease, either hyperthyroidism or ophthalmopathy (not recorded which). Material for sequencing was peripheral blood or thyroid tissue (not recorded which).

The CDR3 protein is CSASRVGETQYF. The CDR3 DNA is TGCAGTGCTAGCAGAGTAGGGGAGACCCAGTACTTC. The J gene is TRBJ2-5, the V gene TRBV20-1; no definite D call. In germline, CDR1 is DFQATT, CDR2 SNEGSKA (reference sequence). With 3 bases removed from V and 5 bases from J, the gap between germline ends came to 10 bases. This CDR3 has 12 amino acids.